This TCR beta chain was observed in a study of blood T cells in healthy people across ages. Losses at the gene ends were 3 bases for V and 2 bases for J; bases not matched to a gene: 4. CDR3 length equals 15 residues. CDR1 and CDR2 (germline): SGDLS, YYNGEE. About this clonotype itself: Its antigen is not known.

Study-wide results and caveats: Higher diversity and more naive CD4+ cells were features of long-lived donors, compared to aged donors.

Sample-barcoded 5' priming and a J-beta primer mix drove a second PCR of roughly 7 to 11 cycles. One entry per CDR3 protein results from TCRdb running MiXCR on the 5' RACE reads. Here the sample spans roughly 1,800,000 distinct CDR3 sequences, just under 50% being singletons. Healthy Caucasians from Russia aged about 6 to 95 served as donors. The TCR was taken from a woman in her thirties or forties in good health. The rearrangement uses TRBV9 and TRBJ1-2; 10 nucleotides match TRBD1. Input material: blood. In DNA, the CDR3 is TGTGCCAGCAGCGCGAAGACAGGGGGCAACTATGGCTACACCTTC. Its translation is CASSAKTGGNYGYTF.